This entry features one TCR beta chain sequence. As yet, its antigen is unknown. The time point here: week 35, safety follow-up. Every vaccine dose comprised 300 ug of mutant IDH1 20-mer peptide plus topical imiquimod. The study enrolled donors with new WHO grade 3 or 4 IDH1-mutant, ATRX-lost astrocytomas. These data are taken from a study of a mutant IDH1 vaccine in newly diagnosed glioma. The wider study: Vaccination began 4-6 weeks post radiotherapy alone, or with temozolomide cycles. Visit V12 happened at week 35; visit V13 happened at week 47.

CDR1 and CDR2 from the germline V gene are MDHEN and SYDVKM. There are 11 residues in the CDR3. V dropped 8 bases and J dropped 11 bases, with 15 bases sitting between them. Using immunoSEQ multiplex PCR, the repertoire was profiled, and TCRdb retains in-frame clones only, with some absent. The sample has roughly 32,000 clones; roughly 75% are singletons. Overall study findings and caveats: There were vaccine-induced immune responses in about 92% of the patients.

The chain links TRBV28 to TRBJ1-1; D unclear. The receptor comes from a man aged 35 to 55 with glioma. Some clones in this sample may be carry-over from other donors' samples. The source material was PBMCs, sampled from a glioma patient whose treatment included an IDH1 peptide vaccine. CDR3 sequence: CASGLVVGAFF. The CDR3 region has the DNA TGTGCCAGCGGTCTCGTGGTGGGGGCTTTCTTT.